Reported below is one TCR beta chain. This sample is part of a study of blood T cell repertoires in COVID-19. Study context: The origin of the acute and convalescent COVID-19 samples was the United States, Italy and Spain. PBMCs, B-cell-depleted T cells, or T cells provided the cDNA or gDNA that made up the material.

J gave up 4 bases and V 2 bases, and 15 bases lay outside the gene matches. The length of the CDR3 is 18 residues. Germline V gives CDR1 SGHRS, CDR2 YFSETQ. In the authors' workflow: The authors estimated nucleated cell counts from reference gene primer amplification. TCRdb's table, derived via immunoSEQ multiplex PCR, lists solely in-frame clones and lacks some. V, J and clone size are taken as reported in that table, and D and trimming were inferred from the DNA itself. This table holds about 190,000 clones, approximately 87% found once. Enrollment of patients from Seattle took place during active infection, with longitudinal follow-up.

Input material: peripheral blood. The chain recombines TRBV5-1 with TRBJ2-3, with 8 bases lining up with TRBD2. This receptor was obtained from a woman in her 70s with COVID-19, enrolled during active disease. CDR3 nucleotide sequence: TGCGCCAGCAGCTTACAAGTATCGGGAGGGCTGGGGTCAGATACGCAGTATTTT. The encoded protein is CASSLQVSGGLGSDTQYF.